The T cell receptor (beta chain) under discussion was sequenced for a study of blood T cell repertoires in COVID-19. Germline-derived CDR1 and CDR2 are SGDLS and YYNGEE. CDR3 length: 14 residues. J gave up 3 bases and V 6 bases, and 6 bases lay outside the gene matches. Clones were read by immunoSEQ multiplex PCR, and TCRdb kept only the in-frame ones, dropping some. The sample lists some 240,000 clones, 90% occurring once. The chain employs TRBV9 and TRBJ2-1; 7 bases align to TRBD2. This clonotype was obtained from an older woman with COVID-19, enrolled during active disease. The sequenced material came from peripheral blood. DNA for the CDR3: TGTGCCAGCAACAAAGGGGACTACTACAATGAGCAGTTCTTC. Residues: CASNKGDYYNEQFF.